This T cell receptor (beta chain) was identified during a study of T cells expressing NK-cell markers. Points from the study as a whole: Of the CD8+ T cell pool in about 6 donors, about 1.0-8% was accounted for by dominant NKG2C+ clonotypes.

As concerns this clonotype: As yet, its antigen is unknown.

Researchers built TCR beta cDNA using 5'RACE template switching with UMIs. TCRdb re-called the 5' RACE reads and catalogs CDR3 proteins one per entry, DNA excluded. The sample includes about 550,000 distinct CDR3 sequences. The sequencing sample was made of blood T cells: a sorted CD56 or NKG2C T cell subset, CD4+ or CD8+ T cells, or bulk PBMC T cells (not recorded which). This TCR came from a man between 18 and 29 years old in good health.

The CDR3 is CASSPHSGTEAFF. This rearrangement joins TRBV3-1 to TRBJ1-1. Looked up from germline, CDR1 is LGHDT and CDR2 is YNNKEL (reference sequence). The CDR3 runs to 13 residues.